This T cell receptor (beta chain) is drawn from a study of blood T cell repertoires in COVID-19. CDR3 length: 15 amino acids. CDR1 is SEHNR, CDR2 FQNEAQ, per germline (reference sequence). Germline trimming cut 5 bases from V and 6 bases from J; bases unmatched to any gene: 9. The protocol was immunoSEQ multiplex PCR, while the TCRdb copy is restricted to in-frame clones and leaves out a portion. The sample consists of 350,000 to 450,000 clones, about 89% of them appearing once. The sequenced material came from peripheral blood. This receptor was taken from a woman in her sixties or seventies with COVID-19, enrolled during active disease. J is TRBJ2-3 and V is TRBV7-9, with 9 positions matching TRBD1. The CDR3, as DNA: TGTGCCAGCAGCGCACCGACAGGGGGTGGTGATACGCAGTATTTT. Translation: CASSAPTGGGDTQYF.